This is a list of T cell receptor beta chains from one sample in a study of beta chain features in type 1 diabetes. The data were produced by immunoSEQ multiplex PCR, yet TCRdb's version contains in-frame clones alone and is incomplete. The sample lists more than 150,000 clones, less than 15% occurring once. The sequenced sample consisted of central memory CD4+ T cells from blood. The source is a woman aged 18-35 years in good health. Each CDR3 is given with its conserved first and last residue. Fields, in order: D gene, clone size, V gene, J gene, CDR3 DNA, CDR3 protein. D genes are given only for firm matches. Expanded clones get a size class; other rows say once, few or many, or leave the size out.

TRBD2	-	TRBV5-4	TRBJ2-1	TGTGCCAGCAGCTTGAAAGCGGGAGGGCCCAGGGATGAGCAGTTCTTC	CASSLKAGGPRDEQFF
TRBD1	-	TRBV18	TRBJ2-3	TGTGCCAGCTCTCCGGGACAGGGCACAGATACGCAGTATTTT	CASSPGQGTDTQYF
TRBD1	-	TRBV18	TRBJ1-1	TGTGCCAGCTCAGGGGGACAGGGGAGGGCTGAAGCTTTCTTT	CASSGGQGRAEAFF
-	-	TRBV5-1	TRBJ2-7	TGCGCCAGCAGCTTGGTGGGCAGTATCTACGAGCAGTACTTC	CASSLVGSIYEQYF
TRBD1	-	TRBV15	TRBJ2-3	TGTGCCACCAGCAGAGATCGGCAGGGGGTGTCAGATACGCAGTATTTT	CATSRDRQGVSDTQYF
TRBD1	-	TRBV7-9	TRBJ2-7	TGTGCCAGCAGCTTCAACCGGGACAGCTACGAGCAGTACTTC	CASSFNRDSYEQYF
TRBD1	few	TRBV27	TRBJ1-1	TGTGCCAGCAGTTTTCGACAGGGTCGGGTCCCTGAAGCTTTCTTT	CASSFRQGRVPEAFF
-	-	TRBV28	TRBJ2-7	TGTGCCAGCAGTGGGGGGGCCGGGACCGAGCAGTACTTC	CASSGGAGTEQYF
-	few	TRBV6-5	TRBJ1-5	TGTGCCAGCAGTTACTTGCCAGGGAGCAATCAGCCCCAGCATTTT	CASSYLPGSNQPQHF
-	-	TRBV2	TRBJ1-5	TGTGCCAGCAGGGGGGGGGATTTAGGCAATCAGCCCCAGCATTTT	CASRGGDLGNQPQHF
TRBD1	few	TRBV5-1	TRBJ1-4	TGCGCCAGCAGCTTGGAGGACAGGGCTCATGAAAAACTGTTTTTT	CASSLEDRAHEKLFF
-	-	TRBV10-3	TRBJ2-6	TGTGCCATCACAAGGGGATCTGGGGCCAACGTCCTGACTTTC	CAITRGSGANVLTF
TRBD1	-	TRBV27	TRBJ2-7	TGTGCCAGCCATCGGACAGGGGAGTACGAGCAGTACTTC	CASHRTGEYEQYF
-	few	TRBV11-2	TRBJ2-3	TGTGCCAGCGGGCTCGAGGGACACACAGATACGCAGTATTTT	CASGLEGHTDTQYF
-	-	TRBV9	TRBJ2-1	TGTGCCAGCAGCGTAGTTCAGTTTACTGAGCAGTTCTTC	CASSVVQFTEQFF
TRBD2	-	TRBV7-9	TRBJ2-1	TGTGCCAGCAGCGGGACCTTAGCGGGACAATACAATGAGCAGTTCTTC	CASSGTLAGQYNEQFF
TRBD1	-	TRBV18	TRBJ1-5	TGTGCCAGCTCAACCACGGACAGGGGGTATCAGCCCCAGCATTTT	CASSTTDRGYQPQHF
TRBD2	few	TRBV15	TRBJ2-7	TGTGCCACCAGCAGAGAGGGGCTAGCGGAGACCTACGAGCAGTACTTC	CATSREGLAETYEQYF
-	few	TRBV25-1	TRBJ2-7	TGTGCCAGCAGACCCACAGGGGGAGGGAACGAGCAGTACTTC	CASRPTGGGNEQYF
TRBD2	few	TRBV2	TRBJ2-7	TGTGCCAGCAGCGCGTTAGCGGGAGTTGGCGAGCAGTACTTC	CASSALAGVGEQYF
TRBD1	-	TRBV5-1	TRBJ2-7	TGCGCCAGCAGCTCATCGACAGGGGTAGGCAACTACGAGCAGTACTTC	CASSSSTGVGNYEQYF
-	few	TRBV9	TRBJ2-1	TGTGCCAGCAGCGTAGAGAACAGGGTTTACAGAAACAATGAGCAGTTCTTC	CASSVENRVYRNNEQFF
TRBD2	-	TRBV11-1	TRBJ2-7	TGTGCCAGCAGCTCAACCAGCGGGAGCTACGAGCAGTACTTC	CASSSTSGSYEQYF
TRBD1	-	TRBV30	TRBJ1-2	TGTGCCTGGAGTGTACAGGGGAATGGCTACACCTTC	CAWSVQGNGYTF
-	few	TRBV20-1	TRBJ2-5	TGCAGTGCTAGAGATCGAGAGACCCAGTACTTC	CSARDRETQYF
TRBD1	few	TRBV29-1	TRBJ2-3	TGCAGCGTGAACCGGGACAGGGGCACAGATACGCAGTATTTT	CSVNRDRGTDTQYF
-	few	TRBV25-1	TRBJ2-7	TGTGCCAGCCTAGGTTTCTACGAGCAGTACTTC	CASLGFYEQYF
TRBD2	-	TRBV19	TRBJ2-7	TGTGCCAGTAGACCGGGACTAGCGGTCCACGAGCAGTACTTC	CASRPGLAVHEQYF
-	few	TRBV28	TRBJ1-2	TGTGCCATCATGACAGGCCCTAACTATGGCTACACCTTC	CAIMTGPNYGYTF
-	few	TRBV7-3	TRBJ2-3	TGTGCCAGCAGCTCTAGCACAGATACGCAGTATTTT	CASSSSTDTQYF
-	few	TRBV5-6	TRBJ2-7	TGTGCCAGCAGCGCGGCTGGCGAGCAGTACTTC	CASSAAGEQYF
-	-	TRBV9	TRBJ2-2	TGTGCCAGCAGCGTAGGAACGAGGGACGGGGAGCTGTTTTTT	CASSVGTRDGELFF
TRBD1	many	TRBV5-1	TRBJ2-7	TGCGCCAGCAGCAAAGGGACAGATTCCTACGAGCAGTACTTC	CASSKGTDSYEQYF
-	-	TRBV5-1	TRBJ2-7	TGCGCCAGCAGCAATAACAGGGCATTCTCCTACGAGCAGTACTTC	CASSNNRAFSYEQYF
-	few	TRBV21-1	TRBJ2-3	TGTGCCAGCAGCAAACAGGGGAAGGGAGATACGCAGTATTTT	CASSKQGKGDTQYF
TRBD1	-	TRBV15	TRBJ2-1	TGTGCCACCAGCAGGGCGGAGAACAGGGGGCCTAGAGACAATGAGCAGTTCTTC	CATSRAENRGPRDNEQFF
-	-	TRBV6-4	TRBJ1-1	TGTGCCAGCAGTGACACGAGGATCGGTGCAGCTTTCTTT	CASSDTRIGAAFF
-	-	TRBV11-2	TRBJ2-7	TGTGCCAGCAGCTTAGCGACAAGGCCCACCTACGAGCAGTACTTC	CASSLATRPTYEQYF
-	-	TRBV29-1	TRBJ1-5	TGCAGCGTTGAAGGGGGGGGGAATCAGCCCCAGCATTTT	CSVEGGGNQPQHF
-	-	TRBV28	TRBJ2-3	TGTGCCAGTATTGGGGCGCCCACAGATACGCAGTATTTT	CASIGAPTDTQYF
TRBD1	-	TRBV5-5	TRBJ2-5	TGTGCCAGCAGCCCACCCCGGGACAGGGGGCAACGGATCCAAGAGACCCAGTACTTC	CASSPPRDRGQRIQETQYF
-	-	TRBV18	TRBJ1-1	TGTGCCAGCTCACCACAAGCGAACACTGAAGCTTTCTTT	CASSPQANTEAFF
TRBD2	once	TRBV11-2	TRBJ2-7	TGTGCCAGCAGCCCTCGAACCGGGACGGGGGGATCCTACGAGCAGTACTTC	CASSPRTGTGGSYEQYF
-	-	TRBV5-6	TRBJ1-2	TGTGCCAGCAGCTTGGGGACACCCTATGGCTACACCTTC	CASSLGTPYGYTF
-	-	TRBV30	TRBJ1-2	TGTGCCTGGAGTGTACGACAGGATGGGGACTACACCTTC	CAWSVRQDGDYTF
TRBD1	-	TRBV5-1	TRBJ2-2	TGCGCCAGCAGCCACGGGACAGGAAACACCGGGGAGCTGTTTTTT	CASSHGTGNTGELFF
-	-	TRBV28	TRBJ1-1	TGTGCCAGCAGTGTTCAGGGGCTAACTGAAGCTTTCTTT	CASSVQGLTEAFF
-	-	TRBV28	TRBJ2-7	TGTGCCAGCAGTCTAGCGCCCACCTACGAGCAGTACTTC	CASSLAPTYEQYF
-	many	TRBV7-6	TRBJ2-3	TGTGCCAGCAGCTTCGGGTGGACAGATACGCAGTATTTT	CASSFGWTDTQYF
TRBD2	-	TRBV18	TRBJ2-1	TGTGCCAGCTCACCAAGGCCTAGCGGGATCGACAATGAGCAGTTCTTC	CASSPRPSGIDNEQFF
TRBD1	many	TRBV2	TRBJ2-2	TGTGCCAGCAGGAGGGGGCTAGCCGGGGAGCTGTTTTTT	CASRRGLAGELFF
-	-	TRBV18	TRBJ1-1	TGTGCCAGCTCACAGGGCAGGGGTACTGAAGCTTTCTTT	CASSQGRGTEAFF
TRBD1	many	TRBV7-9	TRBJ1-4	TGTGCCAGCTCGGACAGGGGTAATGAAAAACTGTTTTTT	CASSDRGNEKLFF
TRBD1	few	TRBV7-2	TRBJ1-4	TGTGCCAGCAGCTCGTCGGGGACAGTTAATGAAAAACTGTTTTTT	CASSSSGTVNEKLFF
-	-	TRBV19	TRBJ1-5	TGTGCCAGTAGGCCGGGGCCAGGGGGCAATCAGCCCCAGCATTTT	CASRPGPGGNQPQHF
TRBD2	-	TRBV6-1	TRBJ2-1	TGTGCCAGCACGACTAGCGGGGGGACCAATGAGCAGTTCTTC	CASTTSGGTNEQFF
-	few	TRBV5-1	TRBJ1-1	TGCGCCAGCAGCTCCTCTAGTCGGCTTAACACTGAAGCTTTCTTT	CASSSSSRLNTEAFF
TRBD2	many	TRBV5-1	TRBJ2-1	TGCGCCAGCAGCTTGGACTCCTCCTGGACTAGCGGGAGTGGTGAGCAGTTCTTC	CASSLDSSWTSGSGEQFF
-	-	TRBV19	TRBJ1-2	TGTGCCAGTAGGTTACAGGGAGACTACTATGGCTACACCTTC	CASRLQGDYYGYTF
-	few	TRBV18	TRBJ1-1	TGTGCCAGCTCACCCGGGGGGCCGAGGGTGGACACTGAAGCTTTCTTT	CASSPGGPRVDTEAFF